A single sample is the source of the 3 T cell receptor beta chains below, sequenced in a study of tumor-infiltrating lymphocytes in glioblastoma multiforme. Multiple V-beta primers and a C-beta primer amplified TCRB from RNA. TCRdb used MiXCR to reprocess the multiplex PCR reads, holding one entry per CDR3 protein. The repertoire includes tens of thousands of distinct CDR3 sequences, 50% to 75% of them detected once, and around 33% sits in the top ten. The sample comprised brain tumor tissue. Every receptor here comes from a male donor with glioblastoma.

This sequence joins TRBV5-1 and TRBJ2-2, with 12 bases fitting TRBD2. The CDR3 length is 16 residues. Losses at the gene ends were 0 bases for V and 6 bases for J; bases not matched to a gene: 3. The germline CDR1 and CDR2 sequences are SGHRS and YFSETQ. The CDR3 loop reads CASSLGLAGVPGELFF. The CDR3, as DNA: TGCGCCAGCAGCTTGGGACTAGCGGGAGTTCCCGGGGAGCTGTTTTTT. The whole variable domain, filled in from reference TRBV5-1 and TRBJ2-2, reads KAGVTQTPRYLIKTRGQQVTLSCSPISGHRSVSWYQQTPGQGLQFLFEYFSETQRNKGNFPGRFSGRQFSNSRSEMNVSTLELGDSALYLCASSLGLAGVPGELFFGEGSRLTVL.

This clonotype was detected ten times or more. The chain recombines TRBV5-4 with TRBJ1-4, with D unresolved. V was cut by 0 bases and J by 0 bases, with 9 bases left in between. The V gene's germline CDR1 is SGHNT and CDR2 YYREEE (reference sequence). CDR3 size: 16 residues. CDR3 sequence: CASSLGSSPTNEKLFF. CDR3 in DNA: TGTGCCAGCAGCTTGGGCAGTTCCCCAACTAATGAAAAACTGTTTTTT.

In regard to this clonotype: Since no conserved phenylalanine or tryptophan closes the CDR3, a read error is the likely cause. This chain connects TRBV12-3 or TRBV12-4 to TRBJ2-5; D gene unclear. The CDR3 runs 14 residues. V dropped 5 bases and J dropped 5 bases, with 15 bases sitting between them. The CDR3 region has the DNA TGTGCCAGCAGTCCTCCGGGCAGAGTGGAGACCCAGTACCTC. It yields the protein CASSPPGRVETQYL.